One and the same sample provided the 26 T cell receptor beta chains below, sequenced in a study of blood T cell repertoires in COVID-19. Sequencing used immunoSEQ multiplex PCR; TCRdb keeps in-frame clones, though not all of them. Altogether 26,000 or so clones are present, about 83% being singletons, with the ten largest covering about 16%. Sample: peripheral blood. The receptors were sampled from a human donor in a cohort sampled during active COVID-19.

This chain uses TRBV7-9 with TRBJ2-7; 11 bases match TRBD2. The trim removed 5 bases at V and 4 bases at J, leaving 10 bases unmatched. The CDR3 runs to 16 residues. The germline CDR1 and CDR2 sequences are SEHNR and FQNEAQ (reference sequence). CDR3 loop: CASSPLPGLAVYEQYF. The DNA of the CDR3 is TGTGCCAGCAGCCCCTTGCCGGGACTAGCGGTTTACGAGCAGTACTTC.

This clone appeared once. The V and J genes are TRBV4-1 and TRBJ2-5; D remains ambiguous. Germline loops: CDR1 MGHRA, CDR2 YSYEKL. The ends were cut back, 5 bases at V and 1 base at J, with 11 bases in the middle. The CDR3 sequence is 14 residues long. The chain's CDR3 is CASSAIAFQETQYF. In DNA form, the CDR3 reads TGCGCCAGCAGCGCCATAGCCTTCCAAGAGACCCAGTACTTC.

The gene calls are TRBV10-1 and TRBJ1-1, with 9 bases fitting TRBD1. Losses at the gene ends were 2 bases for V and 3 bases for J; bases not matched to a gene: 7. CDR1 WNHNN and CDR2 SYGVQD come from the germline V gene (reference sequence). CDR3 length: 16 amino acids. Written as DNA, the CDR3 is TGCGCCAGCAGTGAGGTGGGGACAGGGCGGGACACTGAAGCTTTCTTT. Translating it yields CASSEVGTGRDTEAFF.

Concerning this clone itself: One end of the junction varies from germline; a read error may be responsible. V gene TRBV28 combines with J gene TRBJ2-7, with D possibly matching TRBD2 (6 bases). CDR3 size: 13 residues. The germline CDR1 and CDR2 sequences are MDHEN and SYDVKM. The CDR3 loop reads CTSSLGSDYEQYF. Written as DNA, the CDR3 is TGTACCAGCAGCCTCGGGAGCGACTACGAGCAGTACTTC.

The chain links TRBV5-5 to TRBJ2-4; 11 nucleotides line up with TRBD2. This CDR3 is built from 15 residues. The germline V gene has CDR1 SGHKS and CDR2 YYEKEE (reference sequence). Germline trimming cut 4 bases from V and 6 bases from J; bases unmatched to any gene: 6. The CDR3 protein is CASSPVLAGANIQYF. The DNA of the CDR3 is TGTGCCAGCAGCCCTGTACTAGCGGGGGCAAACATTCAGTACTTC.

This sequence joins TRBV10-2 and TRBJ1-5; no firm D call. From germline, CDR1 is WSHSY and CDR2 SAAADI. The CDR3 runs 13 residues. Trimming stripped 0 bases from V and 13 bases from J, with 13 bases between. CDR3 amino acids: CASSESMTGIQHF. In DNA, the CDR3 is TGCGCCAGCAGTGAGTCGATGACGGGTATTCAGCATTTT.

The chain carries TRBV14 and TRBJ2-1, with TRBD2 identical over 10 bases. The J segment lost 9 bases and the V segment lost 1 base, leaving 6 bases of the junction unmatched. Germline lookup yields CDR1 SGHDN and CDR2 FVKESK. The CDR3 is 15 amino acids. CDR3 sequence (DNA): TGTGCCAGCAGCCAAGTACTAGCGGGACGCCTTGAGCAGTTCTTC. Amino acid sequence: CASSQVLAGRLEQFF.

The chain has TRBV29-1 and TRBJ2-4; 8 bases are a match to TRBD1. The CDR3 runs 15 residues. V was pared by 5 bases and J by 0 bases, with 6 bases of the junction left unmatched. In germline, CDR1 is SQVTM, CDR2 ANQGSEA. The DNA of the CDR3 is TGCAGCGTTAGGACAGGGAGTATAGCCAAAAACATTCAGTACTTC. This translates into CSVRTGSIAKNIQYF.

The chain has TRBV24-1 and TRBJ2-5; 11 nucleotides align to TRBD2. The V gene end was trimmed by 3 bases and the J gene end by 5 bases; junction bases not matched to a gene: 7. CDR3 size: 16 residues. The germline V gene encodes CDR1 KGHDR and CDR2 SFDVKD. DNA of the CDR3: TGTGCCACCAGTGATCCCACACTAGCGGGAGCTGAGACCCAGTACTTC. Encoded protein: CATSDPTLAGAETQYF.

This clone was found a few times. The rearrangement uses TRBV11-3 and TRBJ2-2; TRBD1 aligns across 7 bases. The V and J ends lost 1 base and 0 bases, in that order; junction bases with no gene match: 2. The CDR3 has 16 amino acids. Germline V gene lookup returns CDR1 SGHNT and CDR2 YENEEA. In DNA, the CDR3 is TGTGCCAGCAGCTTAGCCGGGACAGCGAACACCGGGGAGCTGTTTTTT. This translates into CASSLAGTANTGELFF.

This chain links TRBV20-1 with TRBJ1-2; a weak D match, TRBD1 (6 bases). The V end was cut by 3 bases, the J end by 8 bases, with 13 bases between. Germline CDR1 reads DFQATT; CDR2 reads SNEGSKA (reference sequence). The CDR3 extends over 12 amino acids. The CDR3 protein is CSASLGRGGYTF. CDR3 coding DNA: TGCAGTGCTAGTCTCGGCAGGGGCGGCTACACCTTC.

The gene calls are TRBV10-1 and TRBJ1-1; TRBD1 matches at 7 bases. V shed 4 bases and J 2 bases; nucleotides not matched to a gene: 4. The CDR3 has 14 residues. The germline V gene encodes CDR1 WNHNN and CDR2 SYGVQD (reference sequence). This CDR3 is CASSVGGGNTEAFF. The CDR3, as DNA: TGCGCCAGCAGTGTAGGGGGCGGAAACACTGAAGCTTTCTTT.

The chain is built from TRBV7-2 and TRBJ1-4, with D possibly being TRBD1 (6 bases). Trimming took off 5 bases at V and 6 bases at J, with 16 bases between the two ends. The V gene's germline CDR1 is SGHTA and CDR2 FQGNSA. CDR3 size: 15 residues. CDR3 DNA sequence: TGTGCCAGCAGCCCGAACGTGGGGGCCTATGAAAAACTGTTTTTT. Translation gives CASSPNVGAYEKLFF.

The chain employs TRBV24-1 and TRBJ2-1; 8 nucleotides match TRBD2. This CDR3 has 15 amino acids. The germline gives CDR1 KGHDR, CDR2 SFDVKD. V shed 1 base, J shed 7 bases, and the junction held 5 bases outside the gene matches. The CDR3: CATSDFSGRGNEQFF. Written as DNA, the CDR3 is TGTGCCACCAGTGATTTCAGCGGGAGAGGGAATGAGCAGTTCTTC.

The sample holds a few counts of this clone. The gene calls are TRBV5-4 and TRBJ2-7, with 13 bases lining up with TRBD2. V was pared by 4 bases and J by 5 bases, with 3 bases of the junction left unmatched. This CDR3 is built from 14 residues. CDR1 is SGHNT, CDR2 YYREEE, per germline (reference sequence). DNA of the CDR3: TGTGCCAGCAGCCCAGGACTAGCGGGAGACGAGCAGTACTTC. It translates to CASSPGLAGDEQYF.

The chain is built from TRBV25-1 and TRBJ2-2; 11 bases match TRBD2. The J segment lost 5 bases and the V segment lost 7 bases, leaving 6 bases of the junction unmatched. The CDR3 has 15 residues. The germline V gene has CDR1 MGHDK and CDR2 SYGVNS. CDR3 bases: TGTGCCAGCACACTAGCGGGAGCGGCGACCGGGGAGCTGTTTTTT. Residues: CASTLAGAATGELFF.

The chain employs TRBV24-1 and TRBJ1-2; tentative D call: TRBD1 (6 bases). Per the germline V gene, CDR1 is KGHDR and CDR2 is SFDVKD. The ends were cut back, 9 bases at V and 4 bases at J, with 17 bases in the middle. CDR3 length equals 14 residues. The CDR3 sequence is CATEQGKGGYGYTF. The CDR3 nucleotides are TGTGCCACCGAACAGGGAAAAGGGGGCTATGGCTACACCTTC.

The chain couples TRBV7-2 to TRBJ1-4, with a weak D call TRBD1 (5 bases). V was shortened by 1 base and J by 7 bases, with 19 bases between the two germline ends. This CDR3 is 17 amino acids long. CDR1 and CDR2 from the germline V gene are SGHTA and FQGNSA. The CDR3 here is CASSLGRVGASAEKLFF. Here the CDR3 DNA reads TGTGCCAGCAGCTTAGGTCGGGTAGGGGCTAGTGCTGAAAAACTGTTTTTT.

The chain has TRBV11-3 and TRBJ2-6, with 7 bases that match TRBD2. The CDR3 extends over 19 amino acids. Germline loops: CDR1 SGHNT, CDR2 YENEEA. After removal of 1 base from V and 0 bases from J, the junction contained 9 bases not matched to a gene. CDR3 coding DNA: TGTGCCAGCAGCTTAGGGCTAGGGAGGGACTACTCTGGGGCCAACGTCCTGACTTTC. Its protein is CASSLGLGRDYSGANVLTF.

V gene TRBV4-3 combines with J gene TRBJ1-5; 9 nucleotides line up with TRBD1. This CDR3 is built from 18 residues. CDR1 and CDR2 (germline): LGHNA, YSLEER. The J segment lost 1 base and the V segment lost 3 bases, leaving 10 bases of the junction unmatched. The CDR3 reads CASSQKGPGQGSNQPQHF. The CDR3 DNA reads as TGCGCCAGCAGCCAGAAGGGACCGGGACAGGGAAGCAATCAGCCCCAGCATTTT.

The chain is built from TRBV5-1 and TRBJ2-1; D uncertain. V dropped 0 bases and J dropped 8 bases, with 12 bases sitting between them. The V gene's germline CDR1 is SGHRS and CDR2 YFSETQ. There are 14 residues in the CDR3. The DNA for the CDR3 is TGCGCCAGCAGCTTGGTCGCTAGTGGTGATGAGCAGTTCTTC. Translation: CASSLVASGDEQFF.

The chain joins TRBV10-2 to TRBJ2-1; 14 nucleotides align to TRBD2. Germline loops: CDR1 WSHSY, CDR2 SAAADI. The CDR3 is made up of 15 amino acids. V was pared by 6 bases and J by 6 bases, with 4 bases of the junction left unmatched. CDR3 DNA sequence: TGCGCCAGCAGCTCGGGACTAGCGGGAGTCAATGAGCAGTTCTTC. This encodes CASSSGLAGVNEQFF.

CDR3 amino acids: CASRGLGPQETQYF. The CDR3 nucleotides are TGTGCCAGCAGGGGACTGGGACCCCAAGAGACCCAGTACTTC. The chain carries TRBV28 and TRBJ2-5; TRBD2 is a possible D gene (6 bases). Germline V gene lookup returns CDR1 MDHEN and CDR2 SYDVKM. V lost 6 bases and J 1 base, leaving 12 bases between the germline ends. This CDR3 is 14 amino acids long. The whole variable domain, remainder taken from reference TRBV28 and TRBJ2-5, is DVKVTQSSRYLVKRTGEKVFLECVQDMDHENMFWYRQDPGLGLRLIYFSYDVKMKEKGDIPEGYSVSREKKERFSLILESASTNQTSMYLCASRGLGPQETQYFGPGTRLLVL.

CDR3 loop: CASSLGGWGEKLFF. The CDR3 DNA reads as TGTGCCAGCAGCTTAGGGGGCTGGGGTGAAAAACTGTTTTTT. This chain links TRBV5-5 with TRBJ1-4; 7 bases map to TRBD1. Looked up from germline, CDR1 is SGHKS and CDR2 is YYEKEE (reference sequence). CDR3 length: 14 amino acids. V shed 2 bases and J 7 bases; nucleotides not matched to a gene: 5.

The chain's CDR3 is CASSIVGASYNEQFF. CDR3 nucleotide sequence: TGTGCCAGTAGTATAGTGGGGGCCTCCTACAATGAGCAGTTCTTC. This sequence joins TRBV19 and TRBJ2-1; D possibly corresponds to TRBD1 (6 bases). V shed 1 base and J shed 0 bases, with 7 bases lying between them. CDR1 LNHDA and CDR2 SQIVND come from the germline V gene (reference sequence). The CDR3 runs 15 residues.

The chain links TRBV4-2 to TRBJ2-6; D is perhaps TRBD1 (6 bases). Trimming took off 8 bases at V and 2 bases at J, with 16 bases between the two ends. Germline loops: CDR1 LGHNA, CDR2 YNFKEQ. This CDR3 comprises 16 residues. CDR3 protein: CASGGRDTAGANVLTF. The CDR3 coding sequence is TGTGCCAGCGGAGGCCGGGACACAGCTGGGGCCAACGTCCTGACTTTC.